Detailed here is one TCR beta chain. This sample stems from a study of blood T cell repertoires in COVID-19. The wider study: Sources were T cells, B-cell-depleted T cells, or PBMCs; the material itself was cDNA or gDNA.

Original methodology: The assay estimated nucleated cells by amplifying reference gene primers. Generated by immunoSEQ multiplex PCR, the TCRdb table keeps only in-frame clones and is missing some. The V and J calls and clone size come from that table; D and trimming were worked out from the DNA. This sample yields over 150,000 clones, of which roughly 80% are seen a single time; around 10% belongs to the top ten. Patients at the Seattle site were enrolled during active infection and followed longitudinally. Germline values: CDR1 MGHDK, CDR2 SYGVNS. The ends lost 4 bases at V and 0 bases at J; junction bases unmatched: 5. The CDR3 sequence is 16 residues long.

The specimen sequenced was peripheral blood. The chain has TRBV25-1 and TRBJ1-1; 10 bases line up with TRBD1. The origin of this receptor is a woman aged 55-69 years with COVID-19, enrolled during active disease. Here the CDR3 reads CASSADRGNVNTEAFF. The CDR3 DNA reads as TGTGCCAGCAGTGCGGACAGGGGGAACGTGAACACTGAAGCTTTCTTT. Based on the CDR3 plus reference TRBV25-1 and TRBJ1-1, the full variable domain is EADIYQTPRYLVIGTGKKITLECSQTMGHDKMYWYQQDPGMELHLIHYSYGVNSTEKGDLSSESTVSRIRTEHFPLTLESARPSHTSQYLCASSADRGNVNTEAFFGQGTRLTVV.